The subject of this entry is one T cell receptor (beta chain). V lost 3 bases, J lost 8 bases, and 2 bases stayed unmatched. The CDR3 is 14 residues long. CDR1 is SEHNR, CDR2 FQNEAQ, per germline (reference sequence). Only in-frame clones appear in the TCRdb table, and some are missing; sequencing was by immunoSEQ multiplex PCR. This sample has 90,000 to 150,000 clones, with around 90% found just once. The sample is drawn from a study of T cell responses to AZD1222 COVID-19 vaccine. This chain connects TRBV7-9 to TRBJ2-1; TRBD1 matches at 12 bases. The material was peripheral blood, obtained 28 days after the second dose of the MenACWY control vaccine. This sequence originates from an adult who received the MenACWY meningococcal vaccine as a control. CDR3 DNA: TGTGCCAGCAGCTTGGGACAGGGGGCTGATGAGCAGTTCTTC. Protein: CASSLGQGADEQFF. Drawing the rest from reference TRBV7-9 and TRBJ2-1, the complete variable domain is DTGVSQNPRHKITKRGQNVTFRCDPISEHNRLYWYRQTLGQGPEFLTYFQNEAQLEKSRLLSDRFSAERPKGSFSTLEIQRTEQGDSAMYLCASSLGQGADEQFFGPGTRLTVL.